A selection of T cell receptor beta chains follows, all from one sample in a study of blood T cell repertoires in COVID-19. The table came from immunoSEQ multiplex PCR; TCRdb's copy has only in-frame clones and leaves some out. The sample lists 60,000 to 85,000 clones, roughly 81% occurring once. The sample taken for sequencing was peripheral blood. These receptors all come from a man in his 70s with acute or convalescent COVID-19. Both conserved end residues are part of each CDR3. The order of the fields is V gene, J gene, clone size, D gene, CDR3 protein, CDR3 DNA. A D gene is named only where the DNA matches it firmly. Clone sizes are given selectively: once, few, many, or a class where the clone is expanded.

>TRBV5-1|TRBJ1-6|-|-
CASSRGRSQLYNSPLHF
TGCGCCAGCAGCCGTGGGAGGTCTCAGCTCTATAATTCACCCCTCCACTTT
>TRBV7-9|TRBJ1-3|-|TRBD1
CASSPSRDSNGNTIYF
TGTGCCAGCAGCCCATCCAGGGACAGCAATGGAAACACCATATATTTT
>TRBV19|TRBJ2-1|-|TRBD2
CASSGTSGRVKYNEQFF
TGTGCCAGTAGTGGGACTAGCGGGAGGGTCAAATACAATGAGCAGTTCTTC
>TRBV5-1|TRBJ2-2|-|TRBD1
CASSLKTGDTGELFF
TGCGCCAGCAGCTTGAAAACAGGGGACACCGGGGAGCTGTTTTTT
>TRBV6-6|TRBJ2-1|-|TRBD1
CASSYSWTGDKQFF
TGTGCCAGCAGTTACTCGTGGACAGGGGACAAGCAGTTCTTC
>TRBV9|TRBJ2-3|many|TRBD1
CASSVGTGANTQYF
TGTGCCAGCAGCGTAGGGACAGGGGCCAATACGCAGTATTTT
>TRBV6-5|TRBJ2-2|few|TRBD2
CASSSGLAVGELFF
TGTGCCAGCAGTTCAGGACTAGCGGTCGGGGAGCTGTTTTTT
>TRBV14|TRBJ1-1|-|-
CASSPLPGRDTEAFF
TGTGCCAGCAGCCCACTCCCGGGGAGGGACACTGAAGCTTTCTTT
>TRBV27|TRBJ2-1|-|-
CASSLSVNEQFF
TGTGCCAGCAGTTTGTCGGTAAATGAGCAGTTCTTC
>TRBV24-1|TRBJ2-1|-|TRBD2
CATSDSPGTRRGLGEQFF
TGTGCCACCAGTGATTCCCCCGGGACTAGAAGGGGTTTGGGCGAGCAGTTCTTC
>TRBV20-1|TRBJ2-3|-|-
CSASWVAKDTQYF
TGCAGTGCTAGTTGGGTAGCGAAGGATACGCAGTATTTT
>TRBV19|TRBJ1-5|-|-
CASTRSNQPQHF
TGTGCCAGTACCAGGAGCAATCAGCCCCAGCATTTT
>TRBV21-1|TRBJ2-7|-|-
CASSKVGGYEQYF
TGTGCCAGCAGCAAAGTAGGGGGCTACGAGCAGTACTTC
>TRBV4-1|TRBJ2-5|-|-
CASSQYETMQETQYF
TGCGCCAGCAGCCAATATGAGACTATGCAAGAGACCCAGTACTTC
>TRBV2|TRBJ2-5|-|-
CASSLGGQETQYF
TGTGCCAGCAGTCTCGGGGGTCAAGAGACCCAGTACTTC
>TRBV6-5|TRBJ1-5|-|-
CASSYSTVNQPQHF
TGTGCCAGCAGTTACTCGACAGTTAATCAGCCCCAGCATTTT
>TRBV30|TRBJ2-5|-|-
CAWSVWNGEETQYF
TGTGCCTGGAGTGTATGGAACGGGGAAGAGACCCAGTACTTC